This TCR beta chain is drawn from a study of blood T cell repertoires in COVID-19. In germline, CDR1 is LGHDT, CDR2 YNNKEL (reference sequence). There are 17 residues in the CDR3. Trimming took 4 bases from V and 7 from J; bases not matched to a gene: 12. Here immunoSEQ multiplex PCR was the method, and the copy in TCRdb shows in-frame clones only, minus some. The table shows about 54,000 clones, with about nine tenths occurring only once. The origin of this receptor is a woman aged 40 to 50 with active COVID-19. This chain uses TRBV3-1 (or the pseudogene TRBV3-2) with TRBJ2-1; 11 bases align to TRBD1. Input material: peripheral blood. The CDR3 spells CASSRIAGTGGDNEQFF. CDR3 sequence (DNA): TGTGCCAGCAGCCGGATTGCCGGGACAGGGGGAGATAATGAGCAGTTCTTC.